This T cell receptor beta chain was sequenced for a study of T cell responses to AZD1222 COVID-19 vaccine. The assay was immunoSEQ multiplex PCR, and TCRdb's table has in-frame clones only and misses some. This table has more than 250,000 clones, 85% to 95% appearing once. General study points: Repertoires in all cases were sampled only once the peak T cell response had passed. The donors showed a predominance of white British ancestry and of females, with possible underestimation of clonal diversity. A reported finding is that nearly half of spike-specific TCRs target unmutated variant regions.

About this clone itself: Its antigen is undetermined.

This CDR3 region has 15 residues. Trimming cost V 5 bases and J 7 bases; bases outside gene matches: 10. Germline CDR1 SGDLS, CDR2 YYNGEE. The starting material was peripheral blood, obtained on day 0 of AZD1222 vaccination. The chain carries TRBV9 and TRBJ1-5, with TRBD1 matching over 9 bases. The receptor was isolated from an adult in good health. The CDR3 nucleotides are TGTGCCAGCAGTCCCACCGGGACAGGGTGGCAGCCCCAGCATTTT. This encodes CASSPTGTGWQPQHF.